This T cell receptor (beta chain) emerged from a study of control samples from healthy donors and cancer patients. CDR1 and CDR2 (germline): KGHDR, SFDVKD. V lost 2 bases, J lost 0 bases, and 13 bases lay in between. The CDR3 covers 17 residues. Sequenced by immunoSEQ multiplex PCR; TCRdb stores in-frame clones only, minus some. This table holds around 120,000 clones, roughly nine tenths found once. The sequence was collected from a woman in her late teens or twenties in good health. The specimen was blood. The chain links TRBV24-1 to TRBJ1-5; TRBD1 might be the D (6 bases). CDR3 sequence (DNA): TGTGCCACCAGTGATTCCCCGGACAGAAATAGCAATCAGCCCCAGCATTTT. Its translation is CATSDSPDRNSNQPQHF.